One and the same sample provided the 11 T cell receptor beta chains below, sequenced in a study of control samples from healthy donors and cancer patients. Assay: immunoSEQ multiplex PCR; the TCRdb copy retains only in-frame clones and omits some. The sample holds 45,000 to 60,000 clones; roughly 94% are singletons and the top ten take roughly 4%. Sequencing was carried out using blood. The receptors stem from a man aged 25 to 40 in good health.

For this clone: Other nucleotide sequences from this sample produce the same CDR3. The chain couples TRBV7-6 to TRBJ2-7; 10 bases are shared with TRBD1. CDR1 SGHVS and CDR2 FNYEAQ come from the germline V gene. With V trimmed by 5 bases and J by 4 bases, 5 bases remained unmatched. The CDR3 has 14 residues. CDR3 coding DNA: TGTGCCAGCAGCCTTGGGGACAGGGGATACGAGCAGTACTTC. This translates into CASSLGDRGYEQYF.

V and J are TRBV11-2 and TRBJ2-3, with D uncertain. The CDR3 covers 12 residues. Trimming stripped 8 bases from V and 6 bases from J, with 12 bases between. Germline V gene data show CDR1 as SGHAT and CDR2 as FQNNGV. The CDR3 here is CASGPTRDTQYF. CDR3 DNA sequence: TGTGCCAGCGGTCCAACTCGGGATACGCAGTATTTT.

The chain joins TRBV6-2 or TRBV6-3 to TRBJ2-7, with 10 bases lining up with TRBD2. The CDR3 length is 15 residues. The V and J ends lost 3 bases and 4 bases, in that order; junction bases with no gene match: 6. Germline V lookup: CDR1 MNHEY, CDR2 SVGEGT. The CDR3 nucleotides read TGTGCCAGCAGTTATCTAGCGGGAGTTAAGTACGAGCAGTACTTC. Protein: CASSYLAGVKYEQYF.

The genes are TRBV7-9 and TRBJ2-5; D may be TRBD1 (5 bases). CDR3 length equals 14 residues. V lost 3 bases to trimming and J lost 1 base, with 9 bases between them. Germline CDR1 SEHNR, CDR2 FQNEAQ (reference sequence). The CDR3 reads CASSFRVTQETQYF. The CDR3 coding sequence is TGTGCCAGCAGCTTCAGGGTAACCCAAGAGACCCAGTACTTC.

The rearrangement uses TRBV10-2 and TRBJ2-3; D gene ambiguous. The CDR3 totals 13 residues. Between the trimmed V and J ends, which lost 6 bases and 0 bases, there was a span of 7 bases. CDR1 is WSHSY, CDR2 SAAADI, per germline. The CDR3 DNA reads as TGCGCCAGCAGCGTGACTAGCACAGATACGCAGTATTTT. Amino acids: CASSVTSTDTQYF.

J is TRBJ1-1 and V is TRBV27, with D tentatively TRBD1 (5 bases). Germline assignment: CDR1 MNHEY and CDR2 SMNVEV (reference sequence). The CDR3 has 15 residues. V lost 4 bases to trimming and J lost 5 bases, with 17 bases between them. The CDR3 DNA reads TGTGCCAGCAGTTCCTTAATCGGGGCGCGAACTGAAGCTTTCTTT. Its protein product is CASSSLIGARTEAFF.

The CDR3 sequence: CASSRSVETQYF. DNA for the CDR3: TGTGCCAGCAGCCGTTCTGTGGAGACCCAGTACTTC. The V call is TRBV28, the J call TRBJ2-5; D remains ambiguous. Looked up from germline, CDR1 is MDHEN and CDR2 is SYDVKM. The CDR3 totals 12 residues. Trimming shortened V by 6 bases and J by 5 bases, and 10 bases separated the two germline ends.

V usage is TRBV5-5 and J usage is TRBJ1-1, with D tentatively TRBD1 (6 bases). The CDR3 totals 12 residues. Trimming removed 2 bases from V and 8 bases from J, with 10 bases in between. CDR1 SGHKS and CDR2 YYEKEE come from the germline V gene (reference sequence). This CDR3 is CASSFRGLEAFF. CDR3 bases: TGTGCCAGCAGCTTCAGGGGATTGGAAGCTTTCTTT.

V and J are TRBV19 and TRBJ1-6, with TRBD1 as a possible D gene (5 bases). Trimming left V 0 bases short and J 9 bases short, with 9 bases between. CDR3 length equals 14 residues. Germline values: CDR1 LNHDA, CDR2 SQIVND (reference sequence). CDR3 sequence reads: CASSIDGTSSPLHF. Here the CDR3 DNA reads TGTGCCAGTAGTATAGACGGGACTTCTTCACCCCTCCACTTT.

V gene TRBV7-9 combines with J gene TRBJ2-1; D possibly corresponds to TRBD1 (5 bases). CDR3 length: 15 residues. V lost 6 bases and J 8 bases, leaving 20 bases between the germline ends. Germline-derived CDR1 and CDR2 are SEHNR and FQNEAQ (reference sequence). The CDR3 is CASSFQGRGGDEQFF. CDR3 nucleotide sequence: TGTGCCAGCAGTTTCCAGGGAAGGGGTGGAGATGAGCAGTTCTTC.

V usage is TRBV19 and J usage is TRBJ2-1; possibly TRBD2 for D (6 bases). CDR1 is LNHDA, CDR2 SQIVND, per germline (reference sequence). Trimming stripped 7 bases from V and 10 bases from J, with 20 bases between. The CDR3 loop spans 14 amino acids. Here the CDR3 reads CASNTNPVAGEQFF. The DNA of the CDR3 is TGTGCCAGTAACACAAACCCCGTTGCGGGAGAGCAGTTCTTC. Using reference TRBV19 and TRBJ2-1 for the parts outside the CDR3, the full variable domain is DGGITQSPKYLFRKEGQNVTLSCEQNLNHDAMYWYRQDPGQGLRLIYYSQIVNDFQKGDIAEGYSVSREKKESFPLTVTSAQKNPTAFYLCASNTNPVAGEQFFGPGTRLTVL.